This T cell receptor (beta chain) was retrieved from a study of shared T cell receptors in the human thymus. Trimming took off 0 bases at V and 0 bases at J, with 7 bases between the two ends. CDR3 length: 15 amino acids. The V gene's germline CDR1 is MGHRA and CDR2 YSYEKL. Clones were sequenced by immunoSEQ multiplex PCR, and TCRdb holds only the in-frame ones, with some missing. Altogether hundreds of thousands of clones are present, about 87% being singletons, with the ten largest covering about 0.0094%. These sequences were also reported in another study, on human thymus T cells. Turning to that study: Among the donors, all were healthy Finnish infants having corrective surgery for congenital heart defects. Thymic tissue was derived from resections collected during corrective heart surgery. Related work found strong thymic repertoire overlap between unrelated individuals.

The chain joins TRBV4-1 to TRBJ2-3; D gene uncertain. The clonotype comes from a boy less than two years old with a congenital heart defect. Sequenced sample: thymocytes. CDR3: CASSQDQQSTDTQYF. CDR3 nucleotide sequence: TGCGCCAGCAGCCAAGATCAACAGAGCACAGATACGCAGTATTTT.